One and the same sample provided the 13 T cell receptor beta chains below, sequenced in a study of T cell responses to AZD1222 COVID-19 vaccine. The repertoire was sequenced with immunoSEQ multiplex PCR; TCRdb's copy has only in-frame clones and lacks some. The sample has around 84,000 clones; 70% to 90% are singletons. Sequencing used peripheral blood, obtained 28 days after the second AZD1222 dose. These TCRs come from an adult who received the AZD1222 COVID-19 vaccine.

The chain couples TRBV7-2 to TRBJ1-2; D remains ambiguous. Germline lookup yields CDR1 SGHTA and CDR2 FQGNSA. Trimming stripped 2 bases from V and 3 bases from J, with 16 bases between. The length of the CDR3 is 16 residues. The CDR3 DNA is TGTGCCAGCAGCTTAACCCCCCCAGCAGCTCACTATGGCTACACCTTC. This gives the protein CASSLTPPAAHYGYTF.

This chain joins TRBV29-1 and TRBJ1-1; no clear D gene. Germline V gene sequence: CDR1 SQVTM, CDR2 ANQGSEA. V lost 4 bases, J lost 0 bases, and 9 bases lay in between. The length of the CDR3 is 13 residues. CDR3 coding DNA: TGCAGCGTTGGGGCAGAGATGAACACTGAAGCTTTCTTT. Protein: CSVGAEMNTEAFF.

The chain carries TRBV7-2 and TRBJ2-3; the D gene is possibly TRBD2 (5 bases). This CDR3 spans 13 amino acids. Germline assignment: CDR1 SGHTA and CDR2 FQGNSA. Trimming removed 7 bases at V and 5 bases at J, with 13 bases between. CDR3 in DNA: TGTGCCAGCAACCCCCCGGAGGAAGATACGCAGTATTTT. Its translation: CASNPPEEDTQYF.

This chain connects TRBV11-2 to TRBJ1-4; unclear D gene. The ends were cut back, 0 bases at V and 1 base at J, with 6 bases in the middle. The germline V gene has CDR1 SGHAT and CDR2 FQNNGV. This CDR3 comprises 15 residues. The CDR3 region has the DNA TGTGCCAGCAGCTTAGAGAGGATAACTAATGAAAAACTGTTTTTT. Protein sequence: CASSLERITNEKLFF.

The chain combines TRBV30 with TRBJ1-2; weak D call: TRBD1 (5 bases). V lost 1 base to trimming and J lost 4 bases, with 19 bases between them. The CDR3 runs to 16 residues. Per germline, CDR1 GTSNPN and CDR2 SVGIG (reference sequence). DNA for the CDR3: TGTGCCTGGAGTGCACTCAGTGCAGGGTATGGCTATGGCTACACCTTC. This sequence encodes CAWSALSAGYGYGYTF.

CDR3 in amino acids: CASSLGQVVRGGYTF. Here the CDR3 DNA reads TGTGCCAGTAGCCTCGGACAAGTAGTACGTGGAGGCTACACCTTC. The chain couples TRBV19 to TRBJ1-2; tentatively, D is TRBD1 (5 bases). The CDR3 totals 15 residues. The V gene's germline CDR1 is LNHDA and CDR2 SQIVND (reference sequence). Trimming removed 6 bases at V and 8 bases at J, with 22 bases between. The full variable domain, in which reference TRBV19 and TRBJ1-2 provide the parts outside the CDR3, is DGGITQSPKYLFRKEGQNVTLSCEQNLNHDAMYWYRQDPGQGLRLIYYSQIVNDFQKGDIAEGYSVSREKKESFPLTVTSAQKNPTAFYLCASSLGQVVRGGYTFGSGTRLTVV.

This chain joins TRBV5-1 and TRBJ1-6; 9 bases are shared with TRBD1. V dropped 3 bases and J dropped 9; count of bases not matched to a gene: 7. Germline CDR1 is SGHRS and CDR2 is YFSETQ. CDR3 length equals 15 residues. CDR3 protein: CASSSGQGNFSPLHF. The CDR3 bases are TGCGCCAGCAGCTCCGGACAGGGGAATTTTTCACCCCTCCACTTT.

V and J are TRBV4-1 and TRBJ1-3; D not resolved. The V gene lost 5 bases and the J gene lost 0 bases, with 11 bases spanning the gap. Germline V gene lookup returns CDR1 MGHRA and CDR2 YSYEKL. CDR3 length: 15 residues. The CDR3 region is CASSKPYSSGNTIYF. Written as DNA, the CDR3 is TGCGCCAGCAGCAAACCTTATAGCTCTGGAAACACCATATATTTT.

This rearrangement joins TRBV6-5 to TRBJ2-3, with D maybe TRBD1 (5 bases). V shed 0 bases and J shed 2 bases, with 12 bases lying between them. This CDR3 contains 16 residues. The germline V gene has CDR1 MNHEY and CDR2 SVGAGI. The CDR3 reads CASSYSQAGPTDTQYF. CDR3 nucleotide sequence: TGTGCCAGCAGTTACTCACAGGCAGGACCCACAGATACGCAGTATTTT.

The rearrangement links TRBV10-1 to TRBJ2-6; possibly TRBD1 or TRBD2 for D (5 bases each). The germline V gene has CDR1 WNHNN and CDR2 SYGVQD (reference sequence). There are 15 residues in the CDR3. V gave up 0 bases and J gave up 2 bases, with 5 bases separating them. DNA for the CDR3: TGCGCCAGCAGTGAGTCGGGGGCTGGGGCCAACGTCCTGACTTTC. The encoded protein is CASSESGAGANVLTF.

The chain carries TRBV5-4 and TRBJ2-3; 9 positions match TRBD2. With 1 base clipped from V and 4 bases from J, the junction kept 7 bases outside the gene matches. Germline CDR1 reads SGHNT; CDR2 reads YYREEE (reference sequence). The CDR3 has 16 amino acids. This chain's CDR3 is CASSLNKRGVADTQYF. In nucleotides, the CDR3 is TGTGCCAGCAGCTTGAACAAGCGGGGGGTGGCAGATACGCAGTATTTT.

The chain has TRBV28 and TRBJ2-5; TRBD1 is a possible D gene (6 bases). The CDR3 contains 15 residues. V was trimmed by 6 bases and J by 7 bases, leaving 21 bases between them. Germline V gene sequence: CDR1 MDHEN, CDR2 SYDVKM. CDR3 DNA: TGTGCCAGCAGAGTACCGGGACAATTTTCGGGGACCCAGTACTTC. Amino acids: CASRVPGQFSGTQYF.

V and J are TRBV28 and TRBJ2-7, with 9 bases matching TRBD1. This CDR3 region has 15 residues. V lost 2 bases to trimming and J lost 4 bases; unmatched junction nucleotides: 6. Germline-derived CDR1 and CDR2 are MDHEN and SYDVKM. The CDR3 coding sequence is TGTGCCAGCAGTTTAAGCGGGACAGGGCTGTACGAGCAGTACTTC. Encoded protein: CASSLSGTGLYEQYF. Based on the CDR3 plus reference TRBV28 and TRBJ2-7, the full variable domain is DVKVTQSSRYLVKRTGEKVFLECVQDMDHENMFWYRQDPGLGLRLIYFSYDVKMKEKGDIPEGYSVSREKKERFSLILESASTNQTSMYLCASSLSGTGLYEQYFGPGTRLTVT.